This T cell receptor beta chain was recorded in a study of blood T cell repertoires in COVID-19. Study at large: Samples came from the United States, Italy and Spain, spanning acute and convalescent COVID-19. The analysed material was cDNA or gDNA that came from T cells, B-cell-depleted T cells, or PBMCs.

The CDR3 runs 15 residues. Germline V gene lookup returns CDR1 MNHEY and CDR2 SMNVEV (reference sequence). Trimming left V 6 bases short and J 4 bases short, with 18 bases between. Under the authors' procedure: Estimated nucleated cell counts came from reference gene primer amplification. Sequenced by immunoSEQ multiplex PCR; TCRdb stores in-frame clones only, minus some. That table is the source of V, J and clone size, and D and trimming were worked out from the DNA. This table has 140,000 or so clones, just under 80% appearing once. This rearrangement joins TRBV27 to TRBJ1-2; D call uncertain. This TCR was recovered from a woman aged 55-70 years with acute or convalescent COVID-19. The source material was peripheral blood. CDR3 residues: CASSSKGSTSYGYTF. CDR3 coding DNA: TGTGCCAGCAGCTCCAAAGGGTCTACTAGCTATGGCTACACCTTC.